A selection of T cell receptor beta chains follows, all from one sample in a study of response to subunit inactivated influenza vaccine. TCRdb re-called the RT-PCR reads with MiXCR, one entry per CDR3 protein. The sample contains 500,000 to 600,000 distinct CDR3 sequences, around 13% of which appear only once. This specimen consisted of PBMCs from blood, obtained 11 to 12 days after vaccination. These receptors all come from a man in his forties or fifties who received an inactivated influenza vaccine. The CDR3 runs from the conserved cysteine through the conserved F or W. A D gene is named only where the DNA matches it firmly. The size field is filled for only some rows; it gives once, few, many or a size class.

abundance	v_gene	j_gene	d_gene	CDR3aa	CDR3nt
.	TRBV20-1	TRBJ2-2	.	CSARDVLNTGELFF	TGCAGTGCTAGAGATGTCCTGAACACCGGGGAGCTGTTTTTT
few	TRBV6-5	TRBJ1-3	.	CASSYGRGPTGNTIYF	TGTGCCAGCAGTTACGGCCGGGGACCCACTGGAAACACCATATATTTT
.	TRBV12-3/TRBV12-4	TRBJ2-7	TRBD1	CASSGTGTSYEQYF	TGTGCCAGCAGTGGGACAGGGACCTCCTACGAGCAGTACTTC
few	TRBV12-3/TRBV12-4	TRBJ1-1	.	CASSLVWNTEAFF	TGTGCCAGCAGTTTGGTCTGGAACACTGAAGCTTTCTTT
many	TRBV5-1	TRBJ1-6	.	CASSFDRSSYNSPLHF	TGCGCCAGCAGCTTCGACAGATCCTCCTATAATTCACCCCTCCACTTT
.	TRBV20-1	TRBJ2-7	.	CSATPDRLKYEQYF	TGCAGTGCTACTCCGGACAGATTAAAGTACGAGCAGTACTTC
.	TRBV7-9	TRBJ2-7	TRBD1	CASSSLHSGTGEDEQYF	TGTGCCAGCAGCTCACTTCATTCCGGGACAGGGGAGGACGAGCAGTACTTC
.	TRBV11-2	TRBJ2-7	TRBD1	CASSTTGQGALVEQYF	TGTGCCAGCAGCACGACGGGACAGGGGGCGCTTGTCGAGCAGTACTTC
.	TRBV12-3/TRBV12-4	TRBJ2-2	TRBD2	CASSSRLSRGGTGELFF	TGTGCCAGCAGTTCCCGTCTTTCGCGGGGGGGCACCGGGGAGCTGTTTTTT
.	TRBV28	TRBJ2-3	.	CASKLRLTDTQYF	TGTGCCAGCAAACTGCGGCTCACAGATACGCAGTATTTT
few	TRBV29-1	TRBJ2-5	.	CSVEDRGQVEETQYF	TGCAGCGTTGAAGATCGCGGCCAGGTGGAGGAGACCCAGTACTTC
.	TRBV3-1	TRBJ2-1	TRBD2	CASSQSSGLNEQFF	TGTGCCAGCAGCCAGTCTAGCGGCCTCAACGAGCAGTTCTTC
.	TRBV12-3/TRBV12-4	TRBJ1-6	TRBD1	CASSTGQFNSPLHF	TGTGCCAGCAGCACGGGACAGTTTAATTCACCCCTCCACTTT
.	TRBV7-2	TRBJ2-5	TRBD2	CASSSDAGGQETQYF	TGTGCCAGCAGCTCGGACGCGGGGGGCCAAGAGACCCAGTACTTC
.	TRBV28	TRBJ1-1	.	CASSFLRAEAFF	TGTGCCAGCAGTTTTCTTCGGGCTGAAGCTTTCTTT
few	TRBV7-2	TRBJ2-5	TRBD2	CASSLGLAEQETQYF	TGTGCCAGCAGCTTAGGTCTAGCGGAGCAAGAGACCCAGTACTTC
.	TRBV15	TRBJ2-1	.	CATALEGKKEQFF	TGTGCCACCGCGCTCGAGGGGAAAAAAGAGCAGTTCTTC
few	TRBV4-2	TRBJ1-2	.	CASSQDKGLGYGYTF	TGTGCCAGCAGCCAAGATAAGGGGCTGGGCTATGGCTACACCTTC
few	TRBV24-1	TRBJ2-5	.	CATSDLEGARETQYF	TGTGCCACCAGTGATTTAGAAGGGGCAAGAGAGACCCAGTACTTC
few	TRBV11-1	TRBJ2-1	TRBD2	CASRRFSLDGGRARNEQFF	TGTGCCAGCAGAAGATTTAGCTTGGATGGCGGGAGGGCCAGGAATGAGCAGTTCTTC
.	TRBV7-3	TRBJ2-7	.	CASSSDSSPDEQYF	TGTGCCAGCAGCTCTGACAGTTCCCCTGACGAGCAGTACTTC
few	TRBV6-2/TRBV6-3	TRBJ2-1	.	CASSPLAPPNEQFF	TGTGCCAGCAGTCCTTTGGCTCCCCCCAATGAGCAGTTCTTC
.	TRBV28	TRBJ1-3	.	CASTLQGRGNTIYF	TGTGCCAGCACCCTACAGGGTAGGGGAAACACCATATATTTT
many	TRBV11-2	TRBJ2-1	.	CASSLSGQMEFF	TGTGCCAGCAGCTTGTCCGGACAGATGGAGTTCTTC